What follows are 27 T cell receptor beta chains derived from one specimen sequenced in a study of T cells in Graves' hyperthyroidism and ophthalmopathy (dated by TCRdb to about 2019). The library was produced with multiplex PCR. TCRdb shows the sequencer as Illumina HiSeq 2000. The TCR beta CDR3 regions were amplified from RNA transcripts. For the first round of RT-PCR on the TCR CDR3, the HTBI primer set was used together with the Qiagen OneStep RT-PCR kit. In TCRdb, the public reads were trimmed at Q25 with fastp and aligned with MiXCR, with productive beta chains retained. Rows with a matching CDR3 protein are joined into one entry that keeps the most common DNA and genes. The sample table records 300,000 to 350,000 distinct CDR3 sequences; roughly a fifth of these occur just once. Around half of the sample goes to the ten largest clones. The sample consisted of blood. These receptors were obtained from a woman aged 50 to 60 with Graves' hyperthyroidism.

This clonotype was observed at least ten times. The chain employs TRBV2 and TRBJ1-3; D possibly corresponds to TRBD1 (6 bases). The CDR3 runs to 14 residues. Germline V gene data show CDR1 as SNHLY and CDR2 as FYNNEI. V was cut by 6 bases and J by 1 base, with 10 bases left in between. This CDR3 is CASRTDRSGNTIYF. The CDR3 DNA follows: TGTGCCAGCAGGACGGACAGATCTGGAAACACCATATATTTT. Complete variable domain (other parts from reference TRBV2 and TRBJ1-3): EPEVTQTPSHQVTQMGQEVILRCVPISNHLYFYWYRQILGQKVEFLVSFYNNEISEKSEIFDDQFSVERPDGSNFTLKIRSTKLEDSAMYFCASRTDRSGNTIYFGEGSWLTVV.

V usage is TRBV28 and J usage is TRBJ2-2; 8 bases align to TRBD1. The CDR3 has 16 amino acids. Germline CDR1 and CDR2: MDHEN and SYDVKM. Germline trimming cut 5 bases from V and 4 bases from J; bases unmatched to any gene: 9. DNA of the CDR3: TGTGCCAGCAGTACTCCTCAGGGGGCGGGCACCGGGGAGCTGTTTTTT. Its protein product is CASSTPQGAGTGELFF.

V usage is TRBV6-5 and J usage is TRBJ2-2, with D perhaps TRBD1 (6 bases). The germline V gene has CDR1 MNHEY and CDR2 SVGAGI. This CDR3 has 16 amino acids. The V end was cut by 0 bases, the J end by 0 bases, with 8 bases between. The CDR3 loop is CASSYSRTANTGELFF. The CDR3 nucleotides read TGTGCCAGCAGTTACTCGCGGACAGCGAACACCGGGGAGCTGTTTTTT.

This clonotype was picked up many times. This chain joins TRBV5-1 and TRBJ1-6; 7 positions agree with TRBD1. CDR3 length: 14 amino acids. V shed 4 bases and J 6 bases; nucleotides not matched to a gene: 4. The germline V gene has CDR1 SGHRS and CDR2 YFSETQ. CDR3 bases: TGCGCCAGCAGCGAGGGACAGACTAATTCACCCCTCCACTTT. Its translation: CASSEGQTNSPLHF. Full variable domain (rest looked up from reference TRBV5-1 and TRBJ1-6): KAGVTQTPRYLIKTRGQQVTLSCSPISGHRSVSWYQQTPGQGLQFLFEYFSETQRNKGNFPGRFSGRQFSNSRSEMNVSTLELGDSALYLCASSEGQTNSPLHFGNGTRLTVT.

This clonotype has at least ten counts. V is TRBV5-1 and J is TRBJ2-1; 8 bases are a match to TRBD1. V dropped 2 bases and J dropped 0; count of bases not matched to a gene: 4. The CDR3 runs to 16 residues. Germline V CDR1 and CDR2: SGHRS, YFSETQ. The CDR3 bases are TGCGCCAGCAGCTTCCAGGGGGCGAGCTCCTACAATGAGCAGTTCTTC. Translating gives CASSFQGASSYNEQFF.

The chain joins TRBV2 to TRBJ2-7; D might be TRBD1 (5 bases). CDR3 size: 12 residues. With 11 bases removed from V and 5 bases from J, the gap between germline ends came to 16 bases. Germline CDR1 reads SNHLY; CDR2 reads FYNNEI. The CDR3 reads CACREQGHEQYF. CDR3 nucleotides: TGTGCCTGCCGTGAGCAGGGCCACGAGCAGTACTTC.

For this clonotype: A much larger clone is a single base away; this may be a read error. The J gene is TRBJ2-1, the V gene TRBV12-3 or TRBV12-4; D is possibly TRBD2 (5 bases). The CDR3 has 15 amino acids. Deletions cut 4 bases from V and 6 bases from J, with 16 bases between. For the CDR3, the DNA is TGTGCCAGCAGTTACTCCCCCTCTGCGGGCAATGAGCAGTTCTTC. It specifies CASSYSPSAGNEQFF.

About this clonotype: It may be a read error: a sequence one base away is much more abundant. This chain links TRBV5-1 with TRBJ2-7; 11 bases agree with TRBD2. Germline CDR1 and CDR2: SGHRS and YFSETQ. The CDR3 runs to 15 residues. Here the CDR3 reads CAGSSLAGGPYEQYF. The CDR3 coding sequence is TGCGCCGGCAGCTCCCTAGCGGGAGGACCCTACGAGCAGTACTTC.

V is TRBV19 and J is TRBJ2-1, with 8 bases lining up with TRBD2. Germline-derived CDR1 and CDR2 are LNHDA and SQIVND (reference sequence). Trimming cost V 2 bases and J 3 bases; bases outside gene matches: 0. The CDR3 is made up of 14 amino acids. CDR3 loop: CASSIRGGYNEQFF. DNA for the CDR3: TGTGCCAGTAGTATACGGGGGGGCTACAATGAGCAGTTCTTC.

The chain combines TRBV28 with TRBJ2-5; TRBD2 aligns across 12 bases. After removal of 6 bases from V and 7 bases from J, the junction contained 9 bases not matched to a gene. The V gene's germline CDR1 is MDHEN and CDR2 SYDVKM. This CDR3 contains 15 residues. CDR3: CASSLAGGPPGTQYF. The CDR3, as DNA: TGTGCCAGCAGCCTAGCGGGAGGGCCCCCGGGGACCCAGTACTTC.

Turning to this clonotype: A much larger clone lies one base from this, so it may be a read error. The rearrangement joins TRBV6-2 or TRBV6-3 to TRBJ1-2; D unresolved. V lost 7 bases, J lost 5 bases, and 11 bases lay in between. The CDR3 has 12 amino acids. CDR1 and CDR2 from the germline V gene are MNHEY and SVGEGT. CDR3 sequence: CASTGMGYGYTF. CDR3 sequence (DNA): TGTGCCAGCACCGGGATGGGGTATGGCTACACCTTC.

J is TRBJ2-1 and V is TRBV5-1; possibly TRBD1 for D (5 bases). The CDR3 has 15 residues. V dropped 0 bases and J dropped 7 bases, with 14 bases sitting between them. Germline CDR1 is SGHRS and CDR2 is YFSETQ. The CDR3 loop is CASSLGRGNGNEQFF. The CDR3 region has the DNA TGCGCCAGCAGCTTGGGAAGGGGCAACGGTAATGAGCAGTTCTTC.

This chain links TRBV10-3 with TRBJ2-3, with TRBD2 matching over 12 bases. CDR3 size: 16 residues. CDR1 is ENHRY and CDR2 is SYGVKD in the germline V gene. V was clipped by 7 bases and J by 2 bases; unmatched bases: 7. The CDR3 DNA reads TGTGCCATCACTGACCTAGCGGGAGGGTACACAGATACGCAGTATTTT. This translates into CAITDLAGGYTDTQYF.

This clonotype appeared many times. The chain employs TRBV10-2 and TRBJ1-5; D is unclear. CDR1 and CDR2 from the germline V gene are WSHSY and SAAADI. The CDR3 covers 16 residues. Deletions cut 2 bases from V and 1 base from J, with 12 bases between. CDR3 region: CASSEGRPRSNQPQHF. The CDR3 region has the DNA TGCGCCAGCAGTGAGGGCCGACCCAGGAGCAATCAGCCCCAGCATTTT.

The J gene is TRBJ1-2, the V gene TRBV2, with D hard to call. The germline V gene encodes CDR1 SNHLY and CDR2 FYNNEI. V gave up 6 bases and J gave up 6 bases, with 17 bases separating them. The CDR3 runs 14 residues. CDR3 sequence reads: CASSLTVYSDGYTF. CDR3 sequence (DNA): TGTGCCAGCAGCCTCACAGTATATTCGGATGGCTACACCTTC.

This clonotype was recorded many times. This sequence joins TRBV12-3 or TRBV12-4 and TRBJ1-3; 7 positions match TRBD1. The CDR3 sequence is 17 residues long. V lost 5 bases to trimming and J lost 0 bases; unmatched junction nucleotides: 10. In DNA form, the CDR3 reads TGTGCCAGCAGTCCTAGGGACAGACTAACCTCTGGAAACACCATATATTTT. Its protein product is CASSPRDRLTSGNTIYF.

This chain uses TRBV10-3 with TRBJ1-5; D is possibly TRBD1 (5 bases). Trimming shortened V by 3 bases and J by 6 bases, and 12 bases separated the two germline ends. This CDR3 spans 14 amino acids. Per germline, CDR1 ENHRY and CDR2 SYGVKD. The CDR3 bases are TGTGCCATCAGTGATTTTCAGGGCGGTCAGCCCCAGCATTTT. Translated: CAISDFQGGQPQHF.

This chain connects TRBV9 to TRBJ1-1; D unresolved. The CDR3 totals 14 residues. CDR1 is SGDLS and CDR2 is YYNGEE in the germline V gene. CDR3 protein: CPPPPTPPPPPPFF. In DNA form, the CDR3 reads TGTCCCCCCCCCCCCACCCCCCCCCCCCCCCCCCCCTTCTTT.

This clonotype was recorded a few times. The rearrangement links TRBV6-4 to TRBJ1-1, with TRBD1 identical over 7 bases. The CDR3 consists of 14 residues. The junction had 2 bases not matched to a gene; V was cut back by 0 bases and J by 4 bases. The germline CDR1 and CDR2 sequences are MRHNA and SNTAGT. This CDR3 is CASSDSDRATEAFF. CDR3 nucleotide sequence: TGTGCCAGCAGTGACTCTGACAGGGCCACTGAAGCTTTCTTT.

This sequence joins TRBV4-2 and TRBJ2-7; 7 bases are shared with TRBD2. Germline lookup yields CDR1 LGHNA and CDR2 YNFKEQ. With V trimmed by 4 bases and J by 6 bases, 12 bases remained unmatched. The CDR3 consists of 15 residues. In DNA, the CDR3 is TGTGCCAGCAGCCCCGTACCAAAGTGGGGGGGCGAGCAGTACTTC. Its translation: CASSPVPKWGGEQYF.

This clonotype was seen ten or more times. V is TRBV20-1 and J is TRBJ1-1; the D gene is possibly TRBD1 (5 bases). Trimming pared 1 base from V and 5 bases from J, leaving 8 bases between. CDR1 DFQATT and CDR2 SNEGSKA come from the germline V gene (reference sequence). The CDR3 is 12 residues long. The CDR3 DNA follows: TGCAGTGCTAGAGTTGGGGGTACTGAAGCTTTCTTT. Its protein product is CSARVGGTEAFF.

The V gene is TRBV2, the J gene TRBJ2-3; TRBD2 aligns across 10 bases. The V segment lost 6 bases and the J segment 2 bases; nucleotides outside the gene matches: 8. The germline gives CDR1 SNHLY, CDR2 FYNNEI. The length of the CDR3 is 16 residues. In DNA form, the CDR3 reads TGTGCCAGCAGACGGACTAGCGGATCATTCACAGATACGCAGTATTTT. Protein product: CASRRTSGSFTDTQYF.

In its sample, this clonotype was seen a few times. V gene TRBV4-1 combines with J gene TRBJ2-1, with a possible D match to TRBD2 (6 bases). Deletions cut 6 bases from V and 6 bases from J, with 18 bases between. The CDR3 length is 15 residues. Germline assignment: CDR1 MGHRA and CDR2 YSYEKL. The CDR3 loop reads CASSPRDPLLNEQFF. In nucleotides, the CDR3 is TGCGCCAGCAGTCCGCGGGACCCCCTCCTCAATGAGCAGTTCTTC.

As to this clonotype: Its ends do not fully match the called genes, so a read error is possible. The CDR3 DNA reads TGTGCCAGCTCACCCTCCACAGATACGCAGGATTTT. Translation gives CASSPSTDTQDF. This chain links TRBV18 with TRBJ2-3; D call uncertain. This CDR3 is built from 12 residues. Germline V gene lookup returns CDR1 KGHSH and CDR2 LQKENI.

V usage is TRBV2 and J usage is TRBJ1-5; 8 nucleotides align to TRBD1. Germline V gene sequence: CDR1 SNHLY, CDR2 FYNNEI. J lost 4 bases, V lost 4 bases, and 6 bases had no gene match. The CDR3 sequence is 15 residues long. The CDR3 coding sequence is TGTGCCAGCAGTGTTCTAACAGGGGGGAATCAGCCCCAGCATTTT. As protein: CASSVLTGGNQPQHF.

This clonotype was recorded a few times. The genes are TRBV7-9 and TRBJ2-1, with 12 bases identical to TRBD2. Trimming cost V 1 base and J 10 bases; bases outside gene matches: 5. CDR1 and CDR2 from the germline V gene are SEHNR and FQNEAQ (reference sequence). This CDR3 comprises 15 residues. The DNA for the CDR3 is TGTGCCAGCAGCTTAGTGTCTAGCGGGAGGGGGGAGCAGTTCTTC. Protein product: CASSLVSSGRGEQFF.

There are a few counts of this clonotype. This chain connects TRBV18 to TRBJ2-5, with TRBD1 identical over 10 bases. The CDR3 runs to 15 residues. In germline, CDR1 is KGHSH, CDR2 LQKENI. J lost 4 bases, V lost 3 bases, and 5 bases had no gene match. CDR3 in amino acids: CASSPIRDRGETQYF. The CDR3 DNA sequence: TGTGCCAGCTCACCGATAAGGGACAGGGGAGAGACCCAGTACTTC. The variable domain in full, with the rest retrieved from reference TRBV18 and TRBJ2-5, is NAGVMQNPRHLVRRRGQEARLRCSPMKGHSHVYWYRQLPEEGLKFMVYLQKENIIDESGMPKERFSAEFPKEGPSILRIQQVVRGDSAAYFCASSPIRDRGETQYFGPGTRLLVL.